This TCR beta chain derives from a study of T cells after yellow fever vaccination (dated by TCRdb to about 2019). About the study as a whole: The SMART-Seq v4 Ultra Low Input RNA kit was used to prepare libraries from fractions with low cell numbers. To track T-cell clones before and after primary and booster YFV17D yellow fever vaccination, bulk TCR alpha and beta repertoires were sequenced longitudinally. Two healthy male donors, one aged 18 to 30 and one aged 30 to 40 years, made up the cohort. Bulk PBMC replicates and cell subsets were isolated from blood drawn at multiple timepoints before and after both primary and secondary immunization.

Paper-wide results and their limitations: After the booster, most of the clones that had expanded following primary vaccination were detected again (almost 98% of CD4 and 80% to 90% of CD8), which suggests that memory was broadly maintained. The study included only a couple of donors, which limits how far the findings can be generalized. FACS-sorted repertoires could contain abundant contaminating clonotypes from the bulk population, so computational filtering was required. Compared with the primary T-cell response, the secondary T-cell response was weaker but faster, peaking on day 5 rather than day 15. A small share of clonotypes occurred in both CD4 and CD8 compartments, likely arising from convergent recombination.

Sequencing instrument: Illumina NovaSeq 6000. Synthesis of TCR cDNA relied on 5'RACE template switching, a step that introduced a universal primer site along with unique molecular identifiers. cDNA synthesis was primed from both the TCR alpha and TCR beta constant segments. Libraries were amplified in two PCR steps, with sample barcodes and sequencing adapters added in the second step. Sequencing of the libraries was done on either Illumina HiSeq 2500 (2x100 bp) or NovaSeq (2x150 bp). Under the source paper's analysis protocol: MIGEC handled demultiplexing of reads and collapsing into UMI consensus sequences, while MiXCR performed V(D)J alignment. Vaccine-responding clonotypes were identified with edgeR using replicate PBMC samples, with FDR below 0.01 and a log2 fold change above 5 up to day 15 being required. CD4 or CD8 identity was assigned to each bulk clonotype according to whether the clonotype was present at higher abundance in the sequenced CD4 repertoire or the sequenced CD8 repertoire. TCRdb reprocessing: public reads trimmed at Q25 with fastp, clones called with MiXCR, in-frame beta chains kept. Rows merge per CDR3 protein into single entries with the most common DNA and genes. The V and J calls, along with clone size, are taken from TCRdb and not from the paper's own processing. The sample table shows nearly 300,000 distinct CDR3 sequences, and around 10% are seen once. The top ten hold about 3% of the sample.

This clonotype was recorded at least ten times. Its antigen specificity is not known. The sample holds no much larger clone one base away, and base qualities are not on file. According to the study, the label for this sample's treatment or condition signals: live attenuated yellow fever vaccine strain. PBMCs were isolated from peripheral blood using a standard Ficoll-Paque protocol. Dynabeads CD4 and CD8 positive selection kits were used to isolate the CD4 and CD8 T-cell fractions. TriZol was used to extract RNA from bulk PBMCs, CD4 and CD8 fractions, and dextramer-positive and dextramer-negative fractions. The germline V end is reduced by 6 bases and the J end by 4 bases; junction bases left unmatched: 12. Looking up the germline V gene yields CDR1 MGHRA and CDR2 YSYEKL. From its cysteine to its phenylalanine, the CDR3 spans 17 amino acids. Here the CDR3 DNA is all that survives: 51 bases in frame from base 1.

The sequence links TRBV4-1 to TRBJ2-3, with 11 junctional bases fitting TRBD1. The sample was CD4+ T cells sorted from PBMCs, taken 5 days after the yellow fever booster vaccination. The TCR originated in a man aged 18 to 35 who received the YFV17D yellow fever vaccine. The sequenced DNA is TGCGCCAGCAGAAGAAGAGGACAGGGGGCGCCCCCAGATACGCAGTATTTT. Protein translation: CASRRRGQGAPPDTQYF.